Listed here is a single T cell receptor beta chain. The data stem from a study of blood T cell repertoires in COVID-19. Study background: Spain, Italy and the United States supplied samples that represented acute and convalescent COVID-19.

Using immunoSEQ multiplex PCR, the repertoire was profiled, and TCRdb retains in-frame clones only, with some absent. The table shows about 200,000 clones, with about 86% occurring only once. Germline V gene data show CDR1 as LGHNA and CDR2 as YSLEER. Unmatched junction bases numbered 7, after V lost 0 bases and J lost 3 bases. This CDR3 contains 16 residues. This rearrangement joins TRBV4-3 to TRBJ2-7; 8 nucleotides align to TRBD1. Material: peripheral blood. The receptor comes from a woman in her seventies with acute or convalescent COVID-19. The CDR3 sequence: CASSQDPTGVSYEQYF. The CDR3 DNA follows: TGCGCCAGCAGCCAAGACCCGACAGGGGTCAGCTACGAGCAGTACTTC.